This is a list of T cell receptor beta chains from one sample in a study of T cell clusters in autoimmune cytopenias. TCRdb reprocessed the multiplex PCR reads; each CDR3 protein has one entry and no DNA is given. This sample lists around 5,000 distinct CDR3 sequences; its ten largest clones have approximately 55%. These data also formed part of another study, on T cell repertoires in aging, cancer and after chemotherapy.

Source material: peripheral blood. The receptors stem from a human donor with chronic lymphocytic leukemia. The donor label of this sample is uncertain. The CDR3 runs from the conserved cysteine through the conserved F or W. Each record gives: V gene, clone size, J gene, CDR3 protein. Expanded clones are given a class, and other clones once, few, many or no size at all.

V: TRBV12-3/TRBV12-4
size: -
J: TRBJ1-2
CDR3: CASSRDRGLYGYTF

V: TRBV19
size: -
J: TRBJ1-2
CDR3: CASNTGFNYGYTF

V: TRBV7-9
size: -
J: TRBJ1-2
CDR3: CASSLGDDGYTF

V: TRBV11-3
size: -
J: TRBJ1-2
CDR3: CASSLTRGTNYGYTF

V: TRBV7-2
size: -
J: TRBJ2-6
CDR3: CASSLGLSGANVLTF

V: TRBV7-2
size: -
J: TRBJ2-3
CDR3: CASSLAFLLTDTQYF

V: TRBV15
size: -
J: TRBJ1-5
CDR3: CATSRATGHNQPQHF

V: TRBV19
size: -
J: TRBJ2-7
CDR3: CASSWLGSTYEQYF

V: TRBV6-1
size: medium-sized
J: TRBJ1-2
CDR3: CASSEARGARSYGYTF

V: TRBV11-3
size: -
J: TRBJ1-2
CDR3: CASSLEAGRGYTF

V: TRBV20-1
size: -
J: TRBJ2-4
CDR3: CSARDYSENIQYF

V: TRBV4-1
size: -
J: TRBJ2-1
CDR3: CASSQVDLLTYNEQFF

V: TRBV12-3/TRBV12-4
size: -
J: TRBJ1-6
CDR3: CASRPGQGASPLHF

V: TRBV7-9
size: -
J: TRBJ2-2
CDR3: CASSLKGQRNTGELFF

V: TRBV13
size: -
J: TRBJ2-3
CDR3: CASRSTDSTDTQYF

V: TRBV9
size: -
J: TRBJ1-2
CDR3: CASSVLRDRGLEDYGYTF

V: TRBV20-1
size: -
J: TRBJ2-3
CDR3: CSAISSGGKDTQYF

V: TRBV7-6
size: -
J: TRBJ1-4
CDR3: CASSLDGSTNEKLFF

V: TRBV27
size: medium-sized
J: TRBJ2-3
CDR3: CASSLGSDTQYF

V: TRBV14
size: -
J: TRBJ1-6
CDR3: CASSQAQGVNSPLHF

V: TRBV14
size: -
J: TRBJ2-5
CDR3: CASSQGDSLQETQYF

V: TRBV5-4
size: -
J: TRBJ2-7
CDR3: CASSLDAGGEQYF

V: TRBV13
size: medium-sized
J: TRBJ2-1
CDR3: CASSRFAEQFF

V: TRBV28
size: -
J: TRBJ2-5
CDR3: CASSWDSGRMTQYF

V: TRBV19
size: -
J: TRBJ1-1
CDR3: CASREGGADTEAFF

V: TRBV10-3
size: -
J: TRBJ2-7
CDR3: CAISTSGGHYEQYF